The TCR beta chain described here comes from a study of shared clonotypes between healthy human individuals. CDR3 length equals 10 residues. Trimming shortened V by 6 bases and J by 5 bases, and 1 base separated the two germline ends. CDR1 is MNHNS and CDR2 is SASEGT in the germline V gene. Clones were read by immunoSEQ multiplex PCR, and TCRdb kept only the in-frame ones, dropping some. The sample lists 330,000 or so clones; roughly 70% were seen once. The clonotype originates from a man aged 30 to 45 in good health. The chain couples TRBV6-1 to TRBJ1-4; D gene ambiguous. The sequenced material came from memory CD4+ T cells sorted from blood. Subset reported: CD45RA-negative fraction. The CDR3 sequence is CASRNEKLFF. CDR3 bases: TGTGCCAGCAGGAATGAAAAACTGTTTTTT.